This T cell receptor beta chain was sequenced for a study of blood T cell repertoires in COVID-19 (dated by TCRdb to 2019 to 2021). Background for the entire study: Collaborator samples came from the United States, Italy and Spain and covered acute and convalescent phases of COVID-19. The repertoires were released in a freely available public database meant as a resource for research on the immune response to SARS-CoV-2. A de-identified subject ID, COVID-19 status, age in years and sex were almost always included in the sample metadata. The samples were drawn from the first 160 participants of the ongoing ImmuneRACE study and from 1,254 subjects provided by 6 global collaborators. The prospective study material was composed of cDNA or gDNA derived from T cells, B-cell-depleted T cells, or PBMCs. The dataset comprised deeply sampled blood TCRbeta repertoires from subjects exposed to, actively infected with, or recovered from COVID-19. Where available, HLA class I and class II types were taken from metadata supplied by the sample provider and were not determined by assay-based typing.

Collaborating institutions collected whole blood in K2EDTA tubes following their own protocols. Collaborator samples were shipped for TCRbeta analysis as frozen whole blood, isolated PBMCs, or DNA extracted from either sample type. The CDR3 numbers 16 residues from cysteine through phenylalanine. Left in the record is the CDR3 DNA by itself, 48 bases read in frame from the first base. V is cut back by 0 bases and J by 0 bases, with 1 base in the junction unmatched. CDR1 SGDLS and CDR2 YYNGEE were looked up in the germline V gene. TCRbeta CDR3 regions were amplified from genomic DNA using the immunoSEQ Assay, a bias-controlled multiplex PCR. The published analysis was carried out like this. Within the assay, amplification of reference gene primers was used to estimate how many nucleated cells each sample contained. Sequence reads were collapsed and filtered to measure the absolute abundance of every unique TCRbeta CDR3 rearrangement. For each sample, productive Simpson clonality was calculated as the square root of Simpson's diversity index over productive rearrangements. As stored in TCRdb, this immuneACCESS dataset retains in-frame rearrangements with V and J assigned. A fraction of the clones does not appear; measured against another copy, unresolved V genes explain less than half of the discrepancy, and the remainder lacks a known reason. For V, J and clone size, that table is used; D and trimming come from the DNA. Counted in this sample were some 210,000 clones; about 83% of them appeared once. The ten top clones hold roughly 5.3% of the sample.

This clone was counted once. Its antigen remains unidentified. No qualities accompany the bases; no much larger clone lies one base away. Study-wide conclusions, independent of this receptor: Clinical and demographic metadata were provided uncurated, with the amount varying by source and participant.

Material for sequencing was peripheral blood. This chain is built from TRBV9 and TRBJ2-1; 9 bases in the middle match TRBD2. This TCR was sampled from a woman in her 70s with active or convalescent COVID-19. The DNA sequence is TGTGCCAGCAGCGTAGATAGCGGGAGCTCCTACAATGAGCAGTTCTTC. This translates into CASSVDSGSSYNEQFF. The variable domain in full, with residues beyond the CDR3 obtained from the reference TRBV9 and TRBJ2-1 genes, is DSGVTQTPKHLITATGQRVTLRCSPRSGDLSVYWYQQSLDQGLQFLIQYYNGEERAKGNILERFSAQQFPDLHSELNLSSLELGDSALYFCASSVDSGSSYNEQFFGPGTRLTVL.